This T cell receptor beta chain was sequenced in a study of blood T cell repertoires in COVID-19. About the study: The origin of the acute and convalescent COVID-19 samples was the United States, Italy and Spain. PBMCs, B-cell-depleted T cells, or T cells were the source of the cDNA or gDNA that made up the material.

Original methodology: By means of reference gene primer amplification, nucleated cell counts were estimated. Method: immunoSEQ multiplex PCR; TCRdb's copy keeps in-frame clones and lacks some. That table supplies the V and J calls and clone size; D and trimming were determined from the DNA. The sample lists 50,000 or so clones, nearly 90% seen once, with 10% to 15% in the top ten. This CDR3 is built from 17 residues. Trimming removed 4 bases from V and 3 bases from J; junction bases left unmatched: 9. Germline V lookup: CDR1 MDHEN, CDR2 SYDVKM. This TCR derives from a man aged 55-75 years with active COVID-19. V and J are TRBV28 and TRBJ2-1; TRBD2 matches 10 bases. Sequenced input: peripheral blood. Here the CDR3 DNA reads TGTGCCAGCAGTTCCCAAGGACTAGCGGACCGCTACAATGAGCAGTTCTTC. Translating it yields CASSSQGLADRYNEQFF.